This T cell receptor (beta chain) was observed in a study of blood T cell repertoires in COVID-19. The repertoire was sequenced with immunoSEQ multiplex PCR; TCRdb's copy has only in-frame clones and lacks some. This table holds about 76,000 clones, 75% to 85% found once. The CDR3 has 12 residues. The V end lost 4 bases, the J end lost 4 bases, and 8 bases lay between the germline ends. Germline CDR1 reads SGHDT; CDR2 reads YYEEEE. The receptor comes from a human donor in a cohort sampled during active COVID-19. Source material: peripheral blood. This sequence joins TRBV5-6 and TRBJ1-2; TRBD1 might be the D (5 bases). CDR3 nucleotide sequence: TGTGCCAGCAGCCAGGGACTCTATGGCTACACCTTC. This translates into CASSQGLYGYTF.